The 22 T cell receptor beta chains below come from one sample, sequenced in a study of CD8 T cells in ankylosing spondylitis. TCRdb fed the 5' RACE reads into MiXCR, producing one record per CDR3 protein. The sample carries a few hundred thousand distinct CDR3 sequences, around 21% recorded once. The material sequenced was blood, either unsorted or a sorted T cell fraction (not recorded which). The receptors stem from a female donor with ankylosing spondylitis or in good health (not recorded which).

This chain connects TRBV15 to TRBJ2-7; the D gene is possibly TRBD2 (6 bases). Germline V gene data show CDR1 as LNHNV and CDR2 as YYDKDF (reference sequence). The CDR3 runs 14 residues. The ends were cut back, 5 bases at V and 3 bases at J, with 14 bases in the middle. The CDR3 bases are TGTGCCACCAGCCGGGAGTCCGGGTTCTACGAGCAGTACTTC. It encodes CATSRESGFYEQYF.

Regarding this clonotype: The junction shows a germline mismatch at one end, possibly a read error. The CDR3 DNA reads as TGTGTCAGCAGCACAGGGAGTCAAGAGACCCAGTACTTC. The encoded protein is CVSSTGSQETQYF. The chain employs TRBV11-3 and TRBJ2-5; TRBD1 might be the D (6 bases). The CDR3 loop spans 13 amino acids. The germline V gene encodes CDR1 SGHNT and CDR2 YENEEA. Supplemented by reference TRBV11-3 and TRBJ2-5, the full variable domain reads EAGVVQSPRYKIIEKKQPVAFWCNPISGHNTLYWYLQNLGQGPELLIRYENEEAVDDSQLPKDRFSAERLKGVDSTLKIQPAELGDSAVYLCVSSTGSQETQYFGPGTRLLVL.

CDR3 in DNA: TGTGCCAGCGACCAAGCGCGGATAGACACAGATACGCAGTATTTT. Amino acids: CASDQARIDTDTQYF. The rearrangement uses TRBV12-3 or TRBV12-4 and TRBJ2-3; D not resolved. Trimming removed 8 bases at V and 2 bases at J, with 17 bases between. The CDR3 has 15 amino acids.

This chain connects TRBV5-1 to TRBJ2-7; D not resolved. Trimming cost V 0 bases and J 3 bases, with 10 bases left between them. CDR1 SGHRS and CDR2 YFSETQ come from the germline V gene. The CDR3 is 14 amino acids. This CDR3 reads CASSLVGRRYEQYF. The DNA of the CDR3 is TGCGCCAGCAGCTTGGTAGGCCGACGCTACGAGCAGTACTTC.

This clonotype was seen at least ten times. V usage is TRBV10-3 and J usage is TRBJ2-7, with 9 bases that match TRBD1. The CDR3 length is 14 residues. Germline CDR1 is ENHRY and CDR2 is SYGVKD. Trimming took 0 bases from V and 4 from J; bases not matched to a gene: 1. The CDR3: CAISESGTGYEQYF. CDR3 coding DNA: TGTGCCATCAGTGAGTCGGGGACAGGGTACGAGCAGTACTTC.

This chain connects TRBV7-4 to TRBJ2-1; TRBD2 might be the D (6 bases). The V end was cut by 0 bases, the J end by 2 bases, with 17 bases between. CDR1 and CDR2 from the germline V gene are SGHVT and SQSDAQ. The CDR3 totals 18 residues. DNA for the CDR3: TGTGCCAGCAGCTTAGCTAGCGGTGTCCTACGTACCTACAATGAGCAGTTCTTC. Residues: CASSLASGVLRTYNEQFF.

There are a few counts of this clonotype. V gene TRBV18 combines with J gene TRBJ2-1; D uncertain. Germline CDR1 KGHSH, CDR2 LQKENI. Trimming pared 4 bases from V and 9 bases from J, leaving 7 bases between. The CDR3 length is 11 residues. As DNA, the CDR3 is TGTGCCAGCTCACTCCGTAGTGAGCAGTTCTTC. This sequence encodes CASSLRSEQFF.

This clonotype was observed at least ten times. V is TRBV12-3 or TRBV12-4 and J is TRBJ1-2, with D perhaps matching TRBD1 (6 bases). V was shortened by 6 bases and J by 8 bases, with 16 bases between the two germline ends. This CDR3 is 13 amino acids long. The DNA for the CDR3 is TGTGCCAGCAGCCTTAACAGGGAAGCGGGCTACACCTTC. Translation gives CASSLNREAGYTF.

In this sample, this clonotype turned up a few times. The V and J genes are TRBV7-9 and TRBJ2-3; 10 bases are a match to TRBD2. Unmatched junction bases numbered 4, after V lost 3 bases and J lost 4 bases. CDR3 length equals 15 residues. Germline assignment: CDR1 SEHNR and CDR2 FQNEAQ (reference sequence). As DNA, the CDR3 is TGTGCCAGCAGCTTCGGGCTAGCGGGAGCAGATACGCAGTATTTT. Translation gives CASSFGLAGADTQYF.

This clonotype was seen ten or more times. V and J are TRBV7-2 and TRBJ2-3, with D maybe TRBD2 (5 bases). V lost 1 base to trimming and J lost 3 bases, with 8 bases between them. Germline-derived CDR1 and CDR2 are SGHTA and FQGNSA. The CDR3 has 14 amino acids. CDR3 sequence: CASSLGAVTDTQYF. Written as DNA, the CDR3 is TGTGCCAGCAGCTTAGGAGCGGTTACAGATACGCAGTATTTT.

This clonotype was recorded many times. This chain joins TRBV4-2 and TRBJ2-7; TRBD2 matches 8 bases. The CDR3 runs 15 residues. Trimming at V came to 0 bases and at J to 3 bases, leaving 4 bases not matched to a gene. Germline V lookup: CDR1 LGHNA, CDR2 YNFKEQ. The CDR3 region is CASSQDRTSLYEQYF. DNA of the CDR3: TGTGCCAGCAGCCAAGATCGGACTAGCCTCTACGAGCAGTACTTC.

This clonotype was seen more than once but under ten times. The V gene is TRBV5-1, the J gene TRBJ2-5; 11 nucleotides align to TRBD2. The CDR3 has 15 residues. CDR1 is SGHRS, CDR2 YFSETQ, per germline. Germline trimming cut 4 bases from V and 4 bases from J; bases unmatched to any gene: 6. The CDR3 sequence: CASSLQGLAGETQYF. The CDR3, as DNA: TGCGCCAGCAGCCTACAAGGACTAGCGGGAGAGACCCAGTACTTC.

This clonotype came up a few times. V and J are TRBV12-5 and TRBJ1-5, with TRBD1 as a possible D gene (6 bases). CDR3 length: 15 residues. CDR1 is LGHNT and CDR2 is FRNRAP in the germline V gene. Between the trimmed V and J ends, which lost 6 bases and 0 bases, there was a span of 12 bases. In DNA form, the CDR3 reads TGTGCTAGTGGACCAGACAGGTATAGCAATCAGCCCCAGCATTTT. Translating gives CASGPDRYSNQPQHF. The full variable domain, with the rest looked up from reference TRBV12-5 and TRBJ1-5, is DARVTQTPRHKVTEMGQEVTMRCQPILGHNTVFWYRQTMMQGLELLAYFRNRAPLDDSGMPKDRFSAEMPDATLATLKIQPSEPRDSAVYFCASGPDRYSNQPQHFGDGTRLSIL.

In DNA, the CDR3 is TGTGCCAGTTGGGACAGGGGGCATAAGGGCTCTGGGGCCAACGTCCTGACTTTC. Its translation is CASWDRGHKGSGANVLTF. The chain recombines TRBV19 with TRBJ2-6; 12 bases match TRBD1. The CDR3 covers 18 residues. Germline CDR1 is LNHDA and CDR2 is SQIVND (reference sequence). J gave up 0 bases and V 8 bases, and 8 bases lay outside the gene matches.

CDR3 DNA sequence: TGCGCCAGCAGCTTGAAAGATCTCGGATGGGACGAGCAGTACTTC. Translating gives CASSLKDLGWDEQYF. The V and J genes are TRBV5-1 and TRBJ2-7; D not certain. Trimming pared 1 base from V and 5 bases from J, leaving 16 bases between. The CDR3 consists of 15 residues. Germline loops: CDR1 SGHRS, CDR2 YFSETQ. Drawing the rest from reference TRBV5-1 and TRBJ2-7, the complete variable domain is KAGVTQTPRYLIKTRGQQVTLSCSPISGHRSVSWYQQTPGQGLQFLFEYFSETQRNKGNFPGRFSGRQFSNSRSEMNVSTLELGDSALYLCASSLKDLGWDEQYFGPGTRLTVT.

This clonotype showed up many times. The rearrangement joins TRBV7-2 to TRBJ2-6; unclear D gene. The V end was cut by 1 base, the J end by 4 bases, with 8 bases between. The CDR3 is made up of 15 amino acids. CDR1 is SGHTA, CDR2 FQGNSA, per germline. The CDR3 nucleotides read TGTGCCAGCAGCTTAGGGGTGCCCGGGGCCAACGTCCTGACTTTC. This translates into CASSLGVPGANVLTF.

This clonotype was recorded many times. The chain joins TRBV7-2 to TRBJ2-1; 8 nucleotides align to TRBD1. This CDR3 is 17 amino acids long. The V gene's germline CDR1 is SGHTA and CDR2 FQGNSA. V shed 4 bases and J 6 bases; nucleotides not matched to a gene: 14. The CDR3 reads CASSWGWTGKGSNEQFF. In DNA form, the CDR3 reads TGTGCCAGCAGCTGGGGCTGGACAGGGAAGGGGAGCAATGAGCAGTTCTTC.

The chain combines TRBV4-3 with TRBJ2-6, with D perhaps assigned TRBD1 or TRBD2 (5 bases each). The CDR3 loop spans 16 amino acids. V was trimmed by 4 bases and J by 1 base, leaving 11 bases between them. The V gene's germline CDR1 is LGHNA and CDR2 YSLEER. DNA of the CDR3: TGCGCCAGCAGCCGCGACGGGGCTTCTGGGGCCAACGTCCTGACTTTC. Translated, it gives CASSRDGASGANVLTF.

The V and J genes are TRBV6-5 and TRBJ2-7; TRBD2 is a possible D gene (6 bases). CDR1 and CDR2 (germline): MNHEY, SVGAGI. Trimming took off 4 bases at V and 6 bases at J, with 19 bases between the two ends. The CDR3 is 15 residues long. CDR3 region: CASSSSRDFKSEQYF. CDR3 in DNA: TGTGCCAGCAGTTCTAGCCGGGACTTTAAGAGCGAGCAGTACTTC.

This chain uses TRBV12-3 or TRBV12-4 with TRBJ2-4; 7 bases map to TRBD1. The CDR3 spans 13 residues. The J segment lost 7 bases and the V segment lost 5 bases, leaving 5 bases of the junction unmatched. The DNA for the CDR3 is TGTGCCAGCAGTGGGACAGCGGTGAACATTCAGTACTTC. Its translation: CASSGTAVNIQYF.

This rearrangement joins TRBV6-6 to TRBJ1-4; 8 bases fit TRBD1. Per germline, CDR1 MNHNY and CDR2 SVGAGI (reference sequence). The CDR3 length is 13 residues. With V trimmed by 8 bases and J by 8 bases, 7 bases remained unmatched. In DNA, the CDR3 is TGTGCCAGCGGGGGGCAGGGGGCCGAAAAACTGTTTTTT. This translates into CASGGQGAEKLFF.

The J gene is TRBJ2-5, the V gene TRBV5-4; 7 nucleotides align to TRBD2. Germline trimming cut 0 bases from V and 2 bases from J; bases unmatched to any gene: 4. The length of the CDR3 is 15 residues. Germline loops: CDR1 SGHNT, CDR2 YYREEE (reference sequence). CDR3 DNA sequence: TGTGCCAGCAGCTTGGCGACTAGCAGACAAGAGACCCAGTACTTC. Amino acids: CASSLATSRQETQYF.